The 23 T cell receptor beta chains below were found in one sample sequenced in a study of CD8 T cells in Susac syndrome. Random hexamers served to reverse transcribe roughly 0.45 to 1 ug RNA. Using its own MiXCR run on the immunoSEQ multiplex PCR reads, TCRdb lists one record per CDR3 protein. The table records about 73,000 distinct CDR3 sequences, roughly 95% of them present only once. Sequenced material: CD8+ T cells from PBMCs. The receptor set was obtained from a human donor with multiple sclerosis.

This clonotype was seen once. V and J are TRBV4-1 and TRBJ2-5; 14 bases are a match to TRBD2. The CDR3 is 20 amino acids. Trimming at V came to 3 bases and at J to 5 bases, leaving 17 bases not matched to a gene. CDR1 is MGHRA and CDR2 is YSYEKL in the germline V gene. The CDR3 bases are TGCGCCAGCAGCCAGACTAAAGGAGGGCTTGGGACTAGCGGGGGTGAGACCCAGTACTTC. Translation gives CASSQTKGGLGTSGGETQYF.

The chain couples TRBV7-2 to TRBJ2-5; TRBD2 matches at 7 bases. Trimming at V came to 3 bases and at J to 8 bases, leaving 6 bases not matched to a gene. The CDR3 sequence is 13 residues long. CDR1 SGHTA and CDR2 FQGNSA come from the germline V gene. The CDR3 DNA sequence: TGTGCCAGCAGCTTGAGACGGGGGGAAACCCAGTACTTC. Protein sequence: CASSLRRGETQYF. Using reference TRBV7-2 and TRBJ2-5 for the parts outside the CDR3, the full variable domain is GAGVSQSPSNKVTEKGKDVELRCDPISGHTALYWYRQSLGQGLEFLIYFQGNSAPDKSGLPSDRFSAERTGGSVSTLTIQRTQQEDSAVYLCASSLRRGETQYFGPGTRLLVL.

The chain joins TRBV7-8 to TRBJ2-2; TRBD1 aligns across 7 bases. The V segment lost 1 base and the J segment 1 base; nucleotides outside the gene matches: 6. The length of the CDR3 is 17 residues. Germline V gene sequence: CDR1 SGHVS, CDR2 FQNEAQ. CDR3 bases: TGTGCCAGCAGCTTAGATTACGGGACAGTGAACACCGGGGAGCTGTTTTTT. Translated: CASSLDYGTVNTGELFF.

The V and J genes are TRBV9 and TRBJ2-1, with 8 bases fitting TRBD2. This CDR3 is built from 15 residues. The ends lost 2 bases at V and 3 bases at J; junction bases unmatched: 4. Germline V gene data show CDR1 as SGDLS and CDR2 as YYNGEE. The CDR3 sequence: CASSVTGTSYNEQFF. The CDR3 DNA follows: TGTGCCAGCAGCGTGACCGGGACTAGCTACAATGAGCAGTTCTTC.

The rearrangement links TRBV27 to TRBJ2-1; 9 bases agree with TRBD1. Germline CDR1 is MNHEY and CDR2 is SMNVEV (reference sequence). The CDR3 totals 18 residues. V gave up 5 bases and J gave up 7 bases; unmatched junction bases: 18. The CDR3, as DNA: TGTGCCAGCAGTCCTAAGGACAGGGGTAAGGGGGTTTGGAATGAGCAGTTCTTC. As protein: CASSPKDRGKGVWNEQFF.

This sequence joins TRBV5-1 and TRBJ2-7, with no clear D. This CDR3 region has 16 residues. With 1 base removed from V and 2 bases from J, the gap between germline ends came to 16 bases. The germline gives CDR1 SGHRS, CDR2 YFSETQ. The chain's CDR3 is CASSLYKSAVPYEQYF. CDR3 DNA: TGCGCCAGCAGCTTGTACAAGTCGGCGGTACCCTACGAGCAGTACTTC.

CDR3 DNA: TGTGCCATCAGTAGCCCCCCAAGAGGCTTCCCCTCCTACGAGCAGTACTTC. It encodes CAISSPPRGFPSYEQYF. The V call is TRBV10-3, the J call TRBJ2-7; D gene unclear. This CDR3 contains 17 residues. Trimming removed 5 bases from V and 0 bases from J, with 20 bases in between. The V gene's germline CDR1 is ENHRY and CDR2 SYGVKD.

This clonotype was detected once. This chain joins TRBV7-9 and TRBJ1-1, with TRBD1 as a possible D gene (6 bases). This CDR3 comprises 16 residues. The V end lost 2 bases, the J end lost 0 bases, and 13 bases lay between the germline ends. In germline, CDR1 is SEHNR, CDR2 FQNEAQ (reference sequence). The CDR3 region is CASSLSGGAVNTEAFF. The CDR3 coding sequence is TGTGCCAGCAGCTTATCGGGGGGGGCTGTGAACACTGAAGCTTTCTTT.

V gene TRBV25-1 combines with J gene TRBJ2-2, with D uncertain. Trimming removed 2 bases at V and 0 bases at J, with 10 bases between. The germline CDR1 and CDR2 sequences are MGHDK and SYGVNS. The CDR3 is 16 residues long. This CDR3 reads CASSEIGFANTGELFF. DNA of the CDR3: TGTGCCAGCAGTGAAATCGGGTTCGCGAACACCGGGGAGCTGTTTTTT.

The chain couples TRBV12-3 or TRBV12-4 to TRBJ1-1; TRBD1 is a possible D gene (5 bases). The CDR3 runs to 13 residues. Trimming left V 6 bases short and J 4 bases short, with 12 bases between. The CDR3 DNA sequence: TGTGCCAGCAGCCAGGGAGCAGGCACTGAAGCTTTCTTT. Protein: CASSQGAGTEAFF.

The rearrangement uses TRBV11-1 and TRBJ2-1; D remains unclear. V lost 3 bases and J 8 bases, leaving 8 bases between the germline ends. CDR3 length: 12 residues. Germline lookup yields CDR1 SGHAT and CDR2 FQDESV (reference sequence). Written as DNA, the CDR3 is TGTGCCAGCAGCTTGCCTAGTGATGAGCAGTTCTTC. Translation gives CASSLPSDEQFF.

This clonotype is a singleton in its sample. This chain uses TRBV9 with TRBJ1-3; D uncertain. CDR1 SGDLS and CDR2 YYNGEE come from the germline V gene. CDR3 size: 14 residues. V lost 0 bases to trimming and J lost 0 bases, with 4 bases between them. CDR3 sequence reads: CASSVGNSGNTIYF. CDR3 sequence (DNA): TGTGCCAGCAGCGTAGGCAACTCTGGAAACACCATATATTTT.

The V gene is TRBV13, the J gene TRBJ2-1; no definite D call. Trimming shortened V by 6 bases and J by 0 bases, and 9 bases separated the two germline ends. CDR3 length: 14 amino acids. Per germline, CDR1 PRHDT and CDR2 FYEKMQ (reference sequence). CDR3 DNA: TGTGCCAGCAGTTCCCCGGACTCCTACAATGAGCAGTTCTTC. Amino acid sequence: CASSSPDSYNEQFF.

CDR3 residues: CASSPSTVNQPQHF. The CDR3 DNA reads TGTGCCAGCAGTCCGTCCACGGTGAATCAGCCCCAGCATTTT. The rearrangement uses TRBV27 and TRBJ1-5; D uncertain. CDR3 size: 14 residues. The V end was cut by 5 bases, the J end by 4 bases, with 12 bases between. CDR1 is MNHEY and CDR2 is SMNVEV in the germline V gene (reference sequence).

CDR3: CASSSGGGRPEAFF. In DNA form, the CDR3 reads TGTGCCAGCAGCTCGGGGGGGGGCCGACCTGAAGCTTTCTTT. The V call is TRBV7-9, the J call TRBJ1-1; possibly TRBD1 for D (6 bases). CDR1 is SEHNR, CDR2 FQNEAQ, per germline (reference sequence). This CDR3 contains 14 residues. V lost 4 bases, J lost 6 bases, and 15 bases lay in between.

In nucleotides, the CDR3 is TGTGCCAGCAGTTACTCCGGGACAGGGATTTCACCCCTCCACTTT. Protein sequence: CASSYSGTGISPLHF. The V call is TRBV6-5, the J call TRBJ1-6; 9 nucleotides agree with TRBD1. The V segment lost 0 bases and the J segment 9 bases; nucleotides outside the gene matches: 3. The length of the CDR3 is 15 residues. Germline CDR1 is MNHEY and CDR2 is SVGAGI.

This clonotype was seen a single time. The J gene is TRBJ2-5, the V gene TRBV6-5; D might be TRBD1 (8 bases). This CDR3 comprises 17 residues. Between the trimmed V and J ends, which lost 4 bases and 5 bases, there was a span of 23 bases. Germline V gene data show CDR1 as MNHEY and CDR2 as SVGAGI. The CDR3 reads CASSSNLGRGRGETQYF. The CDR3 DNA reads as TGTGCCAGCAGTTCGAACTTGGGCAGGGGGCGGGGGGAGACCCAGTACTTC.

The chain has TRBV20-1 and TRBJ1-2, with a possible D match to TRBD1 (6 bases). The V gene's germline CDR1 is DFQATT and CDR2 SNEGSKA (reference sequence). The CDR3 has 15 residues. Trimming pared 2 bases from V and 3 bases from J, leaving 16 bases between. The CDR3 nucleotides read TGCAGTGCTAGATCCCGGACAGTTAGAGACTATGGCTACACCTTC. It yields the protein CSARSRTVRDYGYTF.

V and J are TRBV6-5 and TRBJ1-1, with D perhaps TRBD1 (6 bases). V was clipped by 7 bases and J by 8 bases, with 17 bases between them. The CDR3 covers 13 residues. Per the germline V gene, CDR1 is MNHEY and CDR2 is SVGAGI. CDR3 sequence reads: CASTPRGTHEAFF. The CDR3 DNA sequence: TGTGCCAGCACCCCCCGGGGGACACACGAAGCTTTCTTT.

The CDR3 coding sequence is TGTGCCAGCAGTTCCAACAGGGTAAAAGGACGCGAGCAGTACTTC. It encodes CASSSNRVKGREQYF. V and J are TRBV27 and TRBJ2-7, with D perhaps TRBD1 (6 bases). The CDR3 has 15 amino acids. Germline V gene lookup returns CDR1 MNHEY and CDR2 SMNVEV (reference sequence). V was clipped by 4 bases and J by 6 bases, with 19 bases between them.

CDR3 sequence: CASGTLNTGELFF. The CDR3, as DNA: TGTGCCAGCGGGACCCTGAACACCGGGGAGCTGTTTTTT. The V call is TRBV6-2 or TRBV6-3, the J call TRBJ2-2; D tentatively reads TRBD1 or TRBD2 (5 bases each). V lost 8 bases, J lost 1 base, and 8 bases lay in between. The CDR3 covers 13 residues. Germline CDR1 and CDR2: MNHEY and SVGEGT.

This chain links TRBV27 with TRBJ2-2, with TRBD2 matching 9 bases. The CDR3 covers 16 residues. After removal of 4 bases from V and 7 bases from J, the junction contained 10 bases not matched to a gene. CDR1 is MNHEY, CDR2 SMNVEV, per germline (reference sequence). This chain's CDR3 is CASSSHQREDDGELFF. CDR3 bases: TGTGCCAGCAGTTCGCATCAGCGGGAGGATGACGGGGAGCTGTTTTTT.

V gene TRBV25-1 combines with J gene TRBJ2-7; weak D call: TRBD1 (5 bases). There are 13 residues in the CDR3. Germline V gives CDR1 MGHDK, CDR2 SYGVNS. The germline V and J ends were trimmed by 3 bases and 5 bases, with 11 bases remaining between them. The CDR3 DNA follows: TGTGCCAGCAGTGATTTAGGGGTCCACGAGCAGTACTTC. Protein product: CASSDLGVHEQYF.